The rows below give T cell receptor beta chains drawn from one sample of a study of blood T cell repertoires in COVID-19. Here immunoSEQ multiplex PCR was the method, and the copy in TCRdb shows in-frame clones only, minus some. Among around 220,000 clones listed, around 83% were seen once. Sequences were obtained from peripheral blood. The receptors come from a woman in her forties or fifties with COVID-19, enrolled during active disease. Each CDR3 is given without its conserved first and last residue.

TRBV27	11	ASKRQGSYGYT
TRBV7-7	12	ASSAIATNEKLF
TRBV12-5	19	ASGYTLEAGPRLAGGNEQF
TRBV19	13	ASRRDRAEANVLT
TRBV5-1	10	ASSPGQGEQY
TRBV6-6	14	ASTDPPRSANTEAF
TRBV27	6	ASKDKD
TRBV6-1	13	ASSDGRPSTDTQY
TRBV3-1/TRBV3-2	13	ASSRLAGGRDTQY
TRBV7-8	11	ASSPSGDQPQH
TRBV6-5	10	ASLGQDTEAF
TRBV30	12	ASAGERTATEAF
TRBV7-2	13	ASSLDPDRNQPQH
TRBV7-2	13	ASSLRLAETDTQY
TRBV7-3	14	ASSHSRGSGANVLT
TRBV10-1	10	ASSSTNVPQY